The subject of this entry is one T cell receptor beta chain. The antigen this receptor binds is unknown. Per-base quality was not reported, and no clone a single base away is much larger than it. The data were taken from a study of shared clonotypes between healthy human individuals (dated by TCRdb to the early 2020s). A note on the overall study: The cohort included three men and a couple of women between 18 and 49 years of age. For each donor, three plates each were used for CD4 naive and CD4 memory, two plates were used for CD8 naive, and one plate was used for CD8 memory. Blood TCR repertoires of roughly five healthy adults were deeply sequenced to estimate repertoire size and the extent of clonotype sharing between individuals. To increase sequencing depth and limit assay-specific biases, different laboratories used diverse techniques to prepare libraries and sequence TCR repertoires. Between about 0.8 and 8.9 billion PBMCs per donor were obtained by leukapheresis. The paper as a whole reports these results and caveats: Higher generation probabilities were observed for clonotypes shared by all four sorted-subset donors than for non-shared clonotypes. Naive subsets generally had larger estimated clonotype richness than memory subsets did. Only blood was sampled, and tissue TCR repertoires likely differ from those in blood. Because the study included only a small number of donors, the genetic and exposure-history diversity represented was limited. When several donors were compared, the shared fraction of clonotypes was 5% to 6.5% for naive CD4, around 3.6% for naive CD8, about 2.4% for memory CD4, and 0.35% to 0.5% for memory CD8. Incomplete sequencing was indicated by rarefaction of sorted-subset datasets, despite the large sequencing depth. Based on pairwise subsampling, the degree of clonotype sharing among donors was expected to be affected by sequencing depth.

Using the deep immunoSEQ assay, TCR CDR3 regions were amplified from genomic DNA by multiplex PCR. Genomic DNA extracted from each cell subset was distributed evenly over all wells of several immunoSEQ 96-well plates, and each plate served as one replicate. Each replicate PCR for sorted subsets received roughly 0.2 ug genomic DNA, equal to some 32,000 T cell genomes. The purified libraries were quantified using a Qubit 3.0 fluorometer, sized with a Bioanalyzer 2100, and then quantified again using the KAPA Library Quantification kit. A separate single-read 150-cycle Illumina NextSeq 550 flow cell was used to sequence each immunoSEQ 96-well plate. Processing in the source paper ran as follows. Because only junctional sequences without quality scores were contained in the immunoSEQ output, filtering matching that applied to full-length reads could not be performed. To assign V/J genes and CDR3, sequences were annotated using PyIR, a Python wrapper for IgBLAST v1.9, with IMGT germline references. Any read was removed if the V/J assignment was weak (E-value above 1e-6), the CDR3 was missing, or the read contained stop codons, out-of-frame junctions, or ambiguous translated residues. A V3J clonotype was defined by an identical inferred V gene, J gene, and CDR3 amino acid sequence. To compute the percentage overlap between repertoires, the number of shared unique clonotypes was divided by the size of the smaller repertoire. Repertoire richness was assessed with RTK rarefaction, the Chao1 estimator, and Recon v2.1 estimates of unobserved clonotypes. For all TCRbeta clonotypes obtained by the gDNA method from a few donors, generation probabilities were computed with OLGA. TCRdb took this table from immuneACCESS and kept in-frame rearrangements with V and J called. Such tables lack part of the clones; where checked against another copy, unresolved V genes explain under half of the gap, and the rest is unexplained. V and J calls and clone size are given by that table; D and trimming were obtained from the DNA. This sample holds about 380,000 clones; around 96% were observed only once. The top ten constitute about 0.32% of the sample.

The donors were healthy, HIV-negative adults who had no recently reported acute infections or vaccinations. Every donor was a Caucasian adult living in Nashville, Tennessee, USA. CD8 memory samples consisted of magnetically selected CD45RO+ cells combined with CCR7-negative CD45RA+ effector memory (TemRA) cells. Blood was obtained by leukapheresis, after which PBMCs were separated by Ficoll-Histopaque density gradient centrifugation and cryopreserved in liquid nitrogen vapor phase. Analytical flow cytometry was used to check the purity and quantity of each magnetically sorted T cell population. Genomic DNA was isolated from every sorted fraction and measured by UV absorbance on a Nanodrop 2000c. At the junction V is shortened by 4 bases and J by 5 bases, with 14 bases in between. In the germline V gene (reference sequence), CDR1 corresponds to SEHNR and CDR2 to FQNEAQ. From the cysteine up to the phenylalanine, the CDR3 has a length of 14 residues. Only the CDR3 part of the read is kept: 42 bases, read in frame from the first base.

This TCR derives from a man under 40 in good health. This sequence uses TRBV7-9 and TRBJ1-1; possibly the D gene is TRBD1, per 6 matching bases. Specimen: memory CD8+ T cells sorted from blood. In light of the paper, this sample's cell subset or site label describes: CD45RO+ cells pooled with CCR7-negative TemRA cells. The DNA is TGTGCCAGCAGCTCCATCACAGGGAGGACTGAAGCTTTCTTT. This translates into CASSSITGRTEAFF. Extended through the reference TRBV7-9 and TRBJ1-1 proteins, this CDR3 yields the full variable domain: DTGVSQNPRHKITKRGQNVTFRCDPISEHNRLYWYRQTLGQGPEFLTYFQNEAQLEKSRLLSDRFSAERPKGSFSTLEIQRTEQGDSAMYLCASSSITGRTEAFFGQGTRLTVV.